Sequencing of this T cell receptor beta chain was carried out in a study of cytomegalovirus exposure and HLA in healthy donors. Vbeta (60) and Jbeta (13) primers were used in the PCR. Sequencing used immunoSEQ multiplex PCR; TCRdb keeps in-frame clones, though not all of them. The sample consists of about 69,000 clones, around 68% of them appearing once. CDR3 size: 15 residues. The V end was cut by 0 bases, the J end by 3 bases, with 11 bases between. The germline V gene encodes CDR1 MGHRA and CDR2 YSYEKL. The source of this sequence is a woman aged 25 to 39 in good health and CMV-seronegative. The specimen sequenced was PBMCs. This chain uses TRBV4-1 with TRBJ1-2, with D hard to call. CDR3 sequence reads: CASSQERGVDYGYTF. CDR3 coding DNA: TGCGCCAGCAGCCAAGAGCGGGGTGTGGACTATGGCTACACCTTC.